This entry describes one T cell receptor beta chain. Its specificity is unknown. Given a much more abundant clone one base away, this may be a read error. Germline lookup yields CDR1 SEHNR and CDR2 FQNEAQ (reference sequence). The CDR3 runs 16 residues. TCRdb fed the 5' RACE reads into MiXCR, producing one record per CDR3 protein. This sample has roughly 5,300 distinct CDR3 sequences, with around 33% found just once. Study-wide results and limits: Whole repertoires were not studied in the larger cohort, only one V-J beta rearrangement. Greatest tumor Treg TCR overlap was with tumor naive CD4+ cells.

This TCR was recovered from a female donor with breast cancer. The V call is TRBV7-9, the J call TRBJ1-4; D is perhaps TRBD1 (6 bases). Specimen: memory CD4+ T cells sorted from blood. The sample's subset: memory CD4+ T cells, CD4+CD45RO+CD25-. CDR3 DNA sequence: TGTGCCAGCGGCTTCAGGGGTGGCGAAACTAATGAAAAACTGTTTTTT. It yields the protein CASGFRGGETNEKLFF.